These 4 T cell receptor beta chains were sequenced from one sample in a study of Ad26.COV2.S vaccination and SARS-CoV-2 variants. Assay used: immunoSEQ multiplex PCR; TCRdb lists only in-frame clones, some missing. In the table there are 500,000 or so clones, around nine tenths of which are singletons. The treatment denotes: about 20 received Ad26.COV2.S at low or high dose, single or two shots; about 5 received placebo; per-sample allocation not given. Sampling was performed 63 days after the first vaccine or placebo injection. The sequencing used peripheral blood, collected in a trial of Ad26.COV2.S vaccine versus placebo. Receptors were obtained from a person between 18 and 59 years old who received the Ad26.COV2.S COVID-19 vaccine or a placebo.

The V and J genes are TRBV11-2 and TRBJ2-1; D perhaps matches TRBD2 (6 bases). The CDR3 loop spans 17 amino acids. CDR1 is SGHAT and CDR2 is FQNNGV in the germline V gene. Trimming took 5 bases from V and 0 from J, leaving 17 bases between them. The CDR3 loop reads CASSPSVGGSSYNEQFF. The CDR3 DNA sequence: TGTGCCAGCAGCCCATCAGTTGGGGGGAGCTCCTACAATGAGCAGTTCTTC.

This sequence joins TRBV30 and TRBJ2-1; D may be TRBD2 (5 bases). Deletions cut 3 bases from V and 0 bases from J, with 15 bases between. CDR1 GTSNPN and CDR2 SVGIG come from the germline V gene (reference sequence). This CDR3 is built from 16 residues. As DNA, the CDR3 is TGTGCCTGGAGATGGCCCACGGGAAGCTCCTACAATGAGCAGTTCTTC. Amino acid sequence: CAWRWPTGSSYNEQFF.

The rearrangement links TRBV12-3 or TRBV12-4 to TRBJ2-7; 9 bases map to TRBD1. Trimming cost V 8 bases and J 4 bases; bases outside gene matches: 6. This CDR3 has 13 amino acids. The CDR3, as DNA: TGTGCCAGCTGGACAGGGGAAAGTTACGAGCAGTACTTC. This gives the protein CASWTGESYEQYF.

The genes are TRBV19 and TRBJ2-1; D is unresolved. Germline V gene data show CDR1 as LNHDA and CDR2 as SQIVND (reference sequence). This CDR3 contains 12 residues. Trimming pared 3 bases from V and 7 bases from J, leaving 7 bases between. The CDR3 region has the DNA TGTGCCAGTAGTATCCCCGGGAATGAGCAGTTCTTC. It is translated as CASSIPGNEQFF. Full variable domain (remainder filled in from reference TRBV19 and TRBJ2-1): DGGITQSPKYLFRKEGQNVTLSCEQNLNHDAMYWYRQDPGQGLRLIYYSQIVNDFQKGDIAEGYSVSREKKESFPLTVTSAQKNPTAFYLCASSIPGNEQFFGPGTRLTVL.